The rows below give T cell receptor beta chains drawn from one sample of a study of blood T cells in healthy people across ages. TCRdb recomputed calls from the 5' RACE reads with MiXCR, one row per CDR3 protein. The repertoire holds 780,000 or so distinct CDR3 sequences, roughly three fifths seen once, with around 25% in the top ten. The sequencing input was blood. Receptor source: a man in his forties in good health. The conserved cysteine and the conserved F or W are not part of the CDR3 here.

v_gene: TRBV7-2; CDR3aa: ASSLEGHEQY
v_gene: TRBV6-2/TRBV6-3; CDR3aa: ASSYSGGGEQY
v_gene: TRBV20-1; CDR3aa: SARWEAGANVLT
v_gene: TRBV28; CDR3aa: ASSLIRDRVNQETQY
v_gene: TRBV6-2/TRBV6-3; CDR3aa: ASRGSKKGPGTGELF
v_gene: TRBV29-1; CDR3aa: SVQRTGSTDTQY
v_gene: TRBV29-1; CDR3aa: SSRTSGSSYNEQF
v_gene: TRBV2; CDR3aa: ASSDWDRFSQETQY
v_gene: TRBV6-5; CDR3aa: ASSYSFQDTQY
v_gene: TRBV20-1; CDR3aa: SAPIYRGLRNEKLF
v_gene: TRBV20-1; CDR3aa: SADGTSGSIETQY
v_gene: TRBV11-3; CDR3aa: ASSSRTSGSYNEQF
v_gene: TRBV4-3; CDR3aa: ASSQDIVQGQQY
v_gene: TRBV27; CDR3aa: ASSLSSLPYNEQF
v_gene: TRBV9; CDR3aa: ASSVGEAARGRLGTQY
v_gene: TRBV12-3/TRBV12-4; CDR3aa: ASWNPREYGYT
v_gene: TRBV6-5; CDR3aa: ASSYRGGSSYEQY
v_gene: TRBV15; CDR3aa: ATSRDYKGTNGYT
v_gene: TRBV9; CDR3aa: ASSLSQGYYT
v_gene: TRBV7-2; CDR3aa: ASSVQGIMGGYT
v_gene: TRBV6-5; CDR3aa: ASTSGHEQF
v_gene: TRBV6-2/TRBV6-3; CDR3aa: ASSYGAGGYTEAF
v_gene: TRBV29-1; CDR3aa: SVSEGSTDTQY
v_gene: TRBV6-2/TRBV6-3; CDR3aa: ASRDGVMQPQH
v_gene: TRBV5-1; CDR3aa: ASSLNRRDTKEETQY
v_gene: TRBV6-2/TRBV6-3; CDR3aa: ASRIRGPFSYEQY
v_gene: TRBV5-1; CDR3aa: ASRYTGGQETQY
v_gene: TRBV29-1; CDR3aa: SAGGGGGDYGYT
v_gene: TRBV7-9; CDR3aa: ASSLGLRSAASTDTQY
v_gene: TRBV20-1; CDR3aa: SALREEGYT